These 5 T cell receptor beta chains were sequenced from one sample in a study of T cells in Graves' hyperthyroidism and ophthalmopathy. Using RNA transcripts as the source, TCR beta CDR3 regions were amplified. The HTBI primer set served for first-round RT-PCR of the TCR CDR3. From the multiplex PCR reads, TCRdb called clonotypes with MiXCR, one entry per CDR3 protein. The sample contains approximately 740,000 distinct CDR3 sequences, approximately 14% of which appear only once. Sample: blood. The receptors derive from a woman aged 18-29 years with Graves' hyperthyroidism.

This clonotype occurred many times. The chain carries TRBV27 and TRBJ1-2; TRBD1 aligns across 11 bases. J was trimmed by 5 bases and V by 4 bases; bases with no gene match: 9. Per the germline V gene, CDR1 is MNHEY and CDR2 is SMNVEV (reference sequence). This CDR3 comprises 16 residues. The CDR3 nucleotides are TGTGCCAGCAGTTCGTCGGACAGGGGGCGCGGTTATGGCTACACCTTC. This codes for CASSSSDRGRGYGYTF.

The chain employs TRBV19 and TRBJ2-7; 8 bases map to TRBD2. Per germline, CDR1 LNHDA and CDR2 SQIVND (reference sequence). The CDR3 is made up of 15 amino acids. The trim removed 5 bases at V and 5 bases at J, leaving 11 bases unmatched. The CDR3 DNA reads TGTGCCAGTAGTCCGATTCCGGGAGGGATGAACGAGCAGTACTTC. Encoded protein: CASSPIPGGMNEQYF.

Only a few counts were recorded for this clonotype. The genes are TRBV12-3 or TRBV12-4 and TRBJ2-2; the D is unclear. The V and J ends lost 8 bases and 1 base respectively, with 14 bases between them. This CDR3 is 15 amino acids long. The chain's CDR3 is CASRSSRGNTGELFF. Written as DNA, the CDR3 is TGTGCCAGCCGCAGCTCTAGAGGGAACACCGGGGAGCTGTTTTTT.

This clonotype was picked up many times. The chain joins TRBV2 to TRBJ2-5; TRBD1 agrees at 9 bases. J was trimmed by 2 bases and V by 7 bases; bases with no gene match: 11. The CDR3 is 16 amino acids. Looked up from germline, CDR1 is SNHLY and CDR2 is FYNNEI. The CDR3 loop reads CASMVLGTGTQETQYF. The DNA of the CDR3 is TGTGCCAGCATGGTTTTAGGGACAGGGACGCAAGAGACCCAGTACTTC.

In this sample, this clonotype turned up many times. This chain uses TRBV4-1 with TRBJ2-3; D may be TRBD2 (5 bases). The germline CDR1 and CDR2 sequences are MGHRA and YSYEKL. The CDR3 covers 17 residues. V lost 0 bases, J lost 3 bases, and 16 bases lay in between. The chain's CDR3 is CASSQEFGIDRTDTQYF. CDR3 nucleotide sequence: TGCGCCAGCAGCCAAGAATTCGGGATAGATAGAACAGATACGCAGTATTTT.